A single sample is the source of the 28 T cell receptor beta chains below, sequenced in a study of identical twins. TCRdb re-called the 5' RACE reads through MiXCR, storing one row per CDR3 protein. The sample carries around 340,000 distinct CDR3 sequences, approximately 10% recorded once. Input material: naive T cells sorted from blood. All receptors derive from a woman in her 50s in good health.

The chain is built from TRBV30 and TRBJ2-2; D ambiguous. The germline V and J ends were trimmed by 0 bases and 7 bases, with 6 bases remaining between them. CDR1 GTSNPN and CDR2 SVGIG come from the germline V gene (reference sequence). The CDR3 runs to 12 residues. The CDR3 region has the DNA TGTGCCTGGAGTGTGCAGATCGGGGAGCTGTTTTTT. Translating gives CAWSVQIGELFF.

This clonotype was seen more than once but under ten times. V gene TRBV4-1 combines with J gene TRBJ1-2, with 7 bases identical to TRBD1. CDR1 is MGHRA and CDR2 is YSYEKL in the germline V gene. This CDR3 is built from 14 residues. The J segment lost 0 bases and the V segment lost 3 bases, leaving 1 base of the junction unmatched. DNA for the CDR3: TGCGCCAGCAGCCATCAGGGGGCTAACTATGGCTACACCTTC. Its translation: CASSHQGANYGYTF.

This clonotype was seen only a few times. V usage is TRBV7-9 and J usage is TRBJ2-7; TRBD2 aligns across 7 bases. The CDR3 has 15 amino acids. V shed 4 bases and J 2 bases; nucleotides not matched to a gene: 8. CDR1 is SEHNR, CDR2 FQNEAQ, per germline (reference sequence). The CDR3 nucleotides read TGTGCCAGCAGCTCTTCTAGCGGCCTAGCCTACGAGCAGTACTTC. It encodes CASSSSSGLAYEQYF.

This clonotype was detected only a few times. V gene TRBV11-2 combines with J gene TRBJ2-7, with 8 bases aligning to TRBD2. This CDR3 region has 14 residues. V dropped 7 bases and J dropped 5; count of bases not matched to a gene: 10. The V gene's germline CDR1 is SGHAT and CDR2 FQNNGV. CDR3 region: CASTYSGTRDEQYF. In DNA, the CDR3 is TGTGCCAGCACTTATAGCGGGACCAGGGACGAGCAGTACTTC.

V and J are TRBV3-1 and TRBJ2-7; 8 bases align to TRBD2. Germline V gene data show CDR1 as LGHDT and CDR2 as YNNKEL (reference sequence). Unmatched junction bases numbered 6, after V lost 0 bases and J lost 2 bases. The CDR3 loop spans 16 amino acids. CDR3 DNA sequence: TGTGCCAGCAGCCAAGATCGCCCGGGAGGGCCCTACGAGCAGTACTTC. This encodes CASSQDRPGGPYEQYF.

Turning to this clonotype: The missing conserved phenylalanine or tryptophan at the end of this CDR3 makes a read error likely. V usage is TRBV7-6 and J usage is TRBJ2-3; the match to TRBD2 covers 7 bases. The CDR3 contains 16 residues. Per the germline V gene, CDR1 is SGHVS and CDR2 is FNYEAQ. V was pared by 2 bases and J by 2 bases, with 7 bases of the junction left unmatched. DNA of the CDR3: TGTGCCAGCAGCTTAACCCCTAGCGGATCCACAGATACGCAGTATTAT. Amino acid sequence: CASSLTPSGSTDTQYY.

The genes are TRBV7-3 and TRBJ2-6, with 7 bases identical to TRBD2. Germline values: CDR1 SGHTA, CDR2 FQGTGA. This CDR3 spans 14 amino acids. Unmatched junction bases numbered 0, after V lost 5 bases and J lost 2 bases. CDR3 sequence: CASSGGAGANVLTF. Written as DNA, the CDR3 is TGTGCCAGCAGCGGGGGGGCTGGGGCCAACGTCCTGACTTTC.

This clonotype showed up just a few times. The chain recombines TRBV24-1 with TRBJ2-2; 8 bases map to TRBD1. The V and J ends lost 12 bases and 6 bases, in that order; junction bases with no gene match: 5. Germline-derived CDR1 and CDR2 are KGHDR and SFDVKD. The CDR3 is made up of 12 amino acids. CDR3 sequence (DNA): TGTGCCTCACAGGGGGAGGCCGGGGAGCTGTTTTTT. Protein sequence: CASQGEAGELFF.

In this sample, this clonotype turned up a few times. The chain combines TRBV11-2 with TRBJ2-3; D is unclear. The germline V gene encodes CDR1 SGHAT and CDR2 FQNNGV. V lost 3 bases and J lost 6, with 7 bases in between. The length of the CDR3 is 12 residues. CDR3 sequence: CASSFKRDTQYF. The CDR3, as DNA: TGTGCCAGCAGCTTTAAAAGGGATACGCAGTATTTT.

As to this clonotype: Since a much larger clone is just one base distant, this may be a read error. V usage is TRBV11-2 and J usage is TRBJ2-1; D not resolved. V lost 2 bases to trimming and J lost 11 bases, with 13 bases between them. The CDR3 has 13 residues. The germline V gene encodes CDR1 SGHAT and CDR2 FQNNGV. The CDR3 DNA follows: TGTGCCAGCAGCTTAAGGGTAGTAGGTCAGCAGTTCTTC. It yields the protein CASSLRVVGQQFF. Full variable domain (outside the CDR3, taken from reference TRBV11-2 and TRBJ2-1): EAGVAQSPRYKIIEKRQSVAFWCNPISGHATLYWYQQILGQGPKLLIQFQNNGVVDDSQLPKDRFSAERLKGVDSTLKIQPAKLEDSAVYLCASSLRVVGQQFFGPGTRLTVL.

In this sample, this clonotype turned up many times. The gene calls are TRBV15 and TRBJ2-7, with a tentative D call TRBD2 (5 bases). Trimming took 6 bases from V and 1 from J, leaving 10 bases between them. The CDR3 has 13 residues. Per the germline V gene, CDR1 is LNHNV and CDR2 is YYDKDF (reference sequence). Here the CDR3 DNA reads TGTGCCACCAGTTACGAGCGGTCCTACGAGCAGTACTTC. Its protein is CATSYERSYEQYF.

The chain links TRBV28 to TRBJ2-7; D perhaps matches TRBD1 (7 bases). Germline V lookup: CDR1 MDHEN, CDR2 SYDVKM. V lost 6 bases, J lost 4 bases, and 22 bases lay in between. The CDR3 spans 16 residues. The CDR3 DNA follows: TGTGCCAGCAGCTCCCCCCTTACGACAGGGACTTACGAGCAGTACGTC. This encodes CASSSPLTTGTYEQYV.

This clonotype has at least ten counts. This chain joins TRBV5-1 and TRBJ1-2; D uncertain. The germline V and J ends were trimmed by 1 base and 8 bases, with 18 bases remaining between them. The CDR3 is 15 residues long. In germline, CDR1 is SGHRS, CDR2 YFSETQ. DNA for the CDR3: TGCGCCAGCAGCTTGCCAGGCCGGGGTCCGGGCGGCTACACCTTC. It is translated as CASSLPGRGPGGYTF.

This clonotype was seen a few times. The chain has TRBV24-1 and TRBJ2-5, with 11 bases aligning to TRBD2. This CDR3 spans 15 amino acids. CDR1 is KGHDR and CDR2 is SFDVKD in the germline V gene. After removal of 4 bases from V and 4 bases from J, the junction contained 4 bases not matched to a gene. CDR3 amino acids: CATSEFGLAGETQYF. CDR3 DNA sequence: TGTGCCACCAGTGAATTCGGACTAGCGGGAGAGACCCAGTACTTC.

The table lists this clonotype with a few counts. The V and J genes are TRBV14 and TRBJ2-2, with D unclear. The length of the CDR3 is 15 residues. Between the trimmed V and J ends, which lost 1 base and 4 bases, there was a span of 10 bases. The germline gives CDR1 SGHDN, CDR2 FVKESK. DNA of the CDR3: TGTGCCAGCAGCCAAGTAGCAGCTGGCACCGGGGAGCTGTTTTTT. Its protein is CASSQVAAGTGELFF.

This clonotype was recorded a few times. The chain has TRBV7-8 and TRBJ2-3, with D uncertain. The CDR3 consists of 12 residues. V was pared by 5 bases and J by 5 bases, with 8 bases between. Germline CDR1 reads SGHVS; CDR2 reads FQNEAQ. The DNA of the CDR3 is TGTGCCAGCAGCCCTGCTGAAGATACGCAGTATTTT. This sequence encodes CASSPAEDTQYF.

V is TRBV18 and J is TRBJ2-1; a weak D match, TRBD2 (6 bases). CDR3 length: 16 residues. Trimming removed 4 bases from V and 2 bases from J, with 15 bases in between. Per germline, CDR1 KGHSH and CDR2 LQKENI. The CDR3 region is CASSHRTGEPYNEQFF. In nucleotides, the CDR3 is TGTGCCAGCTCACACCGGACGGGGGAGCCCTACAATGAGCAGTTCTTC.

This chain connects TRBV6-1 to TRBJ2-1; no reliable D call. The CDR3 has 14 residues. The germline V gene encodes CDR1 MNHNS and CDR2 SASEGT. Trimming pared 4 bases from V and 8 bases from J, leaving 15 bases between. CDR3 bases: TGTGCCAGCAGTGCTAACTTCGTGTCGGATGAGCAGTTCTTC. Translating it yields CASSANFVSDEQFF.

There are a few counts of this clonotype. The chain joins TRBV14 to TRBJ2-7; D not certain. Germline CDR1 SGHDN, CDR2 FVKESK. Trimming removed 0 bases from V and 12 bases from J, with 12 bases in between. This CDR3 has 12 amino acids. The CDR3 sequence is CASSQDTLGWYF. For the CDR3, the DNA is TGTGCCAGCAGCCAAGATACCCTGGGGTGGTACTTC.

About this clonotype: This may arise from a read error, as a much more abundant clone is one base away. The rearrangement links TRBV29-1 to TRBJ2-1, with 9 bases lining up with TRBD2. The CDR3 is 15 residues long. Germline V lookup: CDR1 SQVTM, CDR2 ANQGSEA. The CDR3 nucleotides are TGCAGCGTTGAAGGAGGTAGCGGGAGTTACAATGACCAGTTCTTC. Protein sequence: CSVEGGSGSYNDQFF.

This clonotype was recorded at least ten times. V gene TRBV24-1 combines with J gene TRBJ2-5; D remains unclear. CDR1 and CDR2 (germline): KGHDR, SFDVKD. V shed 2 bases and J shed 2 bases, with 8 bases lying between them. This CDR3 is 14 amino acids long. The DNA of the CDR3 is TGTGCCACCAGTGATTCGAACGGACAAGAGACCCAGTACTTC. This gives the protein CATSDSNGQETQYF.

The CDR3 reads CASSSWTVPANYGYTF. The CDR3 DNA reads TGTGCCAGCAGTTCTTGGACCGTACCAGCTAACTATGGCTACACCTTC. The chain joins TRBV27 to TRBJ1-2; D is unclear. Germline-derived CDR1 and CDR2 are MNHEY and SMNVEV (reference sequence). The CDR3 totals 16 residues. Trimming removed 4 bases at V and 0 bases at J, with 15 bases between.

The genes are TRBV5-1 and TRBJ1-4, with a possible D match to TRBD1 (5 bases). Germline assignment: CDR1 SGHRS and CDR2 YFSETQ. The ends were cut back, 4 bases at V and 5 bases at J, with 18 bases in the middle. The length of the CDR3 is 16 residues. The CDR3 nucleotides are TGCGCCAGCAGCATTGGAAACATGCCAGGGAATGAAAAACTGTTTTTT. Amino acid sequence: CASSIGNMPGNEKLFF. Together with reference TRBV5-1 and TRBJ1-4, the CDR3 gives the full variable domain: KAGVTQTPRYLIKTRGQQVTLSCSPISGHRSVSWYQQTPGQGLQFLFEYFSETQRNKGNFPGRFSGRQFSNSRSEMNVSTLELGDSALYLCASSIGNMPGNEKLFFGSGTQLSVL.

The chain is built from TRBV2 and TRBJ2-1, with a weak D call TRBD2 (5 bases). The germline V and J ends were trimmed by 0 bases and 1 base, with 7 bases remaining between them. CDR1 SNHLY and CDR2 FYNNEI come from the germline V gene. This CDR3 has 15 residues. For the CDR3, the DNA is TGTGCCAGCAGTGAAGCGGGAGTTTCCTACAATGAGCAGTTCTTC. It translates to CASSEAGVSYNEQFF.

This clonotype was recorded a few times. In DNA, the CDR3 is TGTGCCAGCAGCTTAGAGTTGAACACCCTCTACAATGAGCAGTTCTTC. Encoded protein: CASSLELNTLYNEQFF. The chain links TRBV11-2 to TRBJ2-1; D call uncertain. The CDR3 totals 16 residues. The germline V and J ends were trimmed by 0 bases and 3 bases, with 12 bases remaining between them. The germline gives CDR1 SGHAT, CDR2 FQNNGV.

This clonotype was observed a handful of times. The chain employs TRBV9 and TRBJ2-1; 9 bases align to TRBD2. With V trimmed by 6 bases and J by 6 bases, 10 bases remained unmatched. Germline lookup yields CDR1 SGDLS and CDR2 YYNGEE. The CDR3 consists of 15 residues. The CDR3 DNA reads TGTGCCAGCAATTCGTACGCGGGAGGGGTCAATGAGCAGTTCTTC. Translating gives CASNSYAGGVNEQFF. Together with reference TRBV9 and TRBJ2-1, the CDR3 gives the full variable domain: DSGVTQTPKHLITATGQRVTLRCSPRSGDLSVYWYQQSLDQGLQFLIQYYNGEERAKGNILERFSAQQFPDLHSELNLSSLELGDSALYFCASNSYAGGVNEQFFGPGTRLTVL.

This clonotype occurred a few times. The chain joins TRBV2 to TRBJ1-2; possible D gene TRBD1, 6 bases. The CDR3 consists of 10 residues. The V and J ends lost 11 bases and 3 bases respectively, with 7 bases between them. Per germline, CDR1 SNHLY and CDR2 FYNNEI. The CDR3 region has the DNA TGTGCCGCAGGGGACTATGGCTACACCTTC. This codes for CAAGDYGYTF. Based on the CDR3 plus reference TRBV2 and TRBJ1-2, the full variable domain is EPEVTQTPSHQVTQMGQEVILRCVPISNHLYFYWYRQILGQKVEFLVSFYNNEISEKSEIFDDQFSVERPDGSNFTLKIRSTKLEDSAMYFCAAGDYGYTFGSGTRLTVV.

The CDR3 DNA follows: TGTGCCTTCGGAAGACAGGGGGGAGCCTACGAGCAGTACGTC. This codes for CAFGRQGGAYEQYV. This chain links TRBV10-3 with TRBJ2-7; 9 positions agree with TRBD1. J lost 2 bases, V lost 11 bases, and 10 bases had no gene match. From germline, CDR1 is ENHRY and CDR2 SYGVKD. The CDR3 loop spans 14 amino acids.